A single sample is the source of the 20 T cell receptor beta chains below, sequenced in a study of response to subunit inactivated influenza vaccine. TCRdb re-called the RT-PCR reads through MiXCR, storing one row per CDR3 protein. The table has some 540,000 distinct CDR3 sequences, approximately 24% seen once; the top ten hold 2.8%. These data also featured in a second study, about T cells expressing NK-cell markers. That study adds: The TCR beta cDNA came from 5'RACE template switching with UMIs.

The source was CD4+ T cells sorted from PBMCs, collected 12 days after vaccination. The source is a man between 45 and 60 years old who received an inactivated influenza vaccine.

This clonotype was seen a handful of times. This chain joins TRBV20-1 and TRBJ2-3; TRBD2 might be the D (5 bases). Germline CDR1 DFQATT, CDR2 SNEGSKA (reference sequence). The CDR3 has 12 amino acids. V lost 7 bases, J lost 4 bases, and 12 bases lay in between. This CDR3 is CSGKEDADTQYF. The CDR3 DNA sequence: TGCAGTGGCAAGGAGGATGCAGATACGCAGTATTTT.

CDR3 sequence reads: CASSFGPTRPQHF. The CDR3 DNA is TGTGCCAGCAGTTTCGGTCCGACGCGGCCCCAGCATTTT. The chain is built from TRBV27 and TRBJ1-5; no reliable D call. This CDR3 is 13 amino acids long. Germline V lookup: CDR1 MNHEY, CDR2 SMNVEV (reference sequence). V dropped 3 bases and J dropped 9 bases, with 12 bases sitting between them.

This clonotype was detected a few times. The chain uses TRBV4-3 and TRBJ2-7, with D unresolved. The CDR3 runs to 13 residues. Germline CDR1 is LGHNA and CDR2 is YSLEER. V lost 4 bases and J 0 bases, leaving 7 bases between the germline ends. CDR3 coding DNA: TGCGCCAGCAGCCGTTGGGGCTCCTACGAGCAGTACTTC. The encoded protein is CASSRWGSYEQYF.

A word on this clonotype: A junction end diverges from the germline sequence, so it may reflect a read error. V usage is TRBV7-8 and J usage is TRBJ2-2, with 10 bases fitting TRBD1. This CDR3 has 17 amino acids. Germline V lookup: CDR1 SGHVS, CDR2 FQNEAQ. The CDR3 is CASSPTGQGWATGDLFF. DNA of the CDR3: TGTGCCAGCAGCCCAACGGGACAGGGGTGGGCCACCGGGGATCTGTTTTTT.

In the case of this clonotype: A single base separates this from a much larger clone, so it may be a read error. The chain uses TRBV4-1 and TRBJ2-3; tentatively, D is TRBD2 (6 bases). Germline values: CDR1 MGHRA, CDR2 YSYEKL. V lost 7 bases to trimming and J lost 0 bases, with 11 bases between them. The CDR3 is 14 amino acids. CDR3 coding DNA: TGCGCCAGCAACCCCGGGACTAGCACAGATACGCAGTATTTT. It encodes CASNPGTSTDTQYF.

The V gene is TRBV20-1, the J gene TRBJ1-1, with 10 bases fitting TRBD1. There are 14 residues in the CDR3. Germline CDR1 is DFQATT and CDR2 is SNEGSKA (reference sequence). V dropped 7 bases and J dropped 1; count of bases not matched to a gene: 6. DNA of the CDR3: TGCAGTGACAGACAGGGGGCGACGAACACTGAAGCTTTCTTT. Translating gives CSDRQGATNTEAFF.

This clonotype showed up just a few times. The chain links TRBV20-1 to TRBJ1-4, with TRBD1 matching 7 bases. CDR1 and CDR2 from the germline V gene are DFQATT and SNEGSKA (reference sequence). The CDR3 covers 14 residues. The V segment lost 6 bases and the J segment 5 bases; nucleotides outside the gene matches: 9. CDR3 in DNA: TGCAGTGCCCCAGGGGGGGTTTCAAATGAAAAACTGTTTTTT. Translating gives CSAPGGVSNEKLFF.

The V gene is TRBV6-2 or TRBV6-3, the J gene TRBJ2-3, with TRBD2 matching 11 bases. The germline V gene has CDR1 MNHEY and CDR2 SVGEGT. The CDR3 contains 15 residues. V dropped 7 bases and J dropped 6; count of bases not matched to a gene: 9. CDR3 sequence (DNA): TGTGCCAGCAACGAAGGGACTAGCGGAGGGGATACGCAGTATTTT. Its protein product is CASNEGTSGGDTQYF.

This clonotype was found a few times. The chain combines TRBV6-4 with TRBJ2-3, with D perhaps assigned TRBD1 or TRBD2 (6 bases each). Germline-derived CDR1 and CDR2 are MRHNA and SNTAGT. V lost 6 bases and J 11 bases, leaving 12 bases between the germline ends. This CDR3 has 11 residues. The CDR3 is CASSAGHMQYF. The CDR3 region has the DNA TGTGCCAGCAGCGCGGGACATATGCAGTATTTT.

This clonotype came up many times. The chain has TRBV30 and TRBJ2-7; unclear D gene. This CDR3 spans 16 amino acids. V was trimmed by 2 bases and J by 3 bases, leaving 20 bases between them. In germline, CDR1 is GTSNPN, CDR2 SVGIG (reference sequence). For the CDR3, the DNA is TGTGCCTGGAGTTCAGGTCTTTCTCTACCCGTCTACGAGCAGTACTTC. Translation gives CAWSSGLSLPVYEQYF.

This clonotype was recorded a few times. The V and J genes are TRBV20-1 and TRBJ2-3; TRBD2 matches 9 bases. The CDR3 spans 14 residues. The V gene end was trimmed by 3 bases and the J gene end by 7 bases; junction bases not matched to a gene: 8. Germline CDR1 is DFQATT and CDR2 is SNEGSKA (reference sequence). The CDR3 loop reads CSARRGGGSYTQYF. In DNA form, the CDR3 reads TGCAGTGCTAGGCGGGGGGGAGGTAGTTATACGCAGTATTTT.

The chain combines TRBV28 with TRBJ2-1, with D possibly matching TRBD2 (5 bases). Between the trimmed V and J ends, which lost 3 bases and 6 bases, there was a span of 18 bases. Germline V gene lookup returns CDR1 MDHEN and CDR2 SYDVKM. The CDR3 is 16 amino acids. The CDR3 region is CASSFSSGGGSNEQFF. In DNA, the CDR3 is TGTGCCAGCAGTTTCTCAAGCGGAGGCGGTTCCAATGAGCAGTTCTTC.

The sample holds a few counts of this clonotype. This chain uses TRBV28 with TRBJ1-1; D unclear. Trimming took off 2 bases at V and 11 bases at J, with 9 bases between the two ends. Germline CDR1 MDHEN, CDR2 SYDVKM. The length of the CDR3 is 11 residues. Here the CDR3 DNA reads TGTGCCAGCAGTTTAGGGTTTGAGGCTTTCTTT. This codes for CASSLGFEAFF.

The CDR3 is CASSSGTSAPGTQYF. The DNA of the CDR3 is TGCGCCAGCAGCTCCGGGACTAGCGCCCCGGGTACGCAGTATTTT. The J gene is TRBJ2-3, the V gene TRBV5-1, with 10 bases that match TRBD2. V gave up 3 bases and J gave up 8 bases; unmatched junction bases: 9. Germline V gene data show CDR1 as SGHRS and CDR2 as YFSETQ. The CDR3 is made up of 15 amino acids.

This sequence joins TRBV2 and TRBJ2-1; 9 bases are shared with TRBD2. This CDR3 has 13 residues. The germline V gene has CDR1 SNHLY and CDR2 FYNNEI. V shed 8 bases and J 5 bases; nucleotides not matched to a gene: 4. For the CDR3, the DNA is TGTGCCAGCGGCCGACTAGCGGACAATGAGCAGTTCTTC. Its protein is CASGRLADNEQFF.

V and J are TRBV12-3 or TRBV12-4 and TRBJ2-7; 9 bases are a match to TRBD2. With V trimmed by 2 bases and J by 6 bases, 8 bases remained unmatched. This CDR3 has 15 residues. CDR3 residues: CASSLSASGIFEQYF. The CDR3 DNA follows: TGTGCCAGCAGTTTATCGGCTAGCGGGATTTTCGAGCAGTACTTC.

The chain combines TRBV2 with TRBJ1-4; the match to TRBD1 covers 11 bases. The CDR3 loop spans 13 amino acids. J was trimmed by 15 bases and V by 5 bases; bases with no gene match: 8. The germline V gene encodes CDR1 SNHLY and CDR2 FYNNEI. This chain's CDR3 is CASSSGTGGRMFF. The CDR3, as DNA: TGTGCCAGCAGTTCGGGGACAGGGGGAAGGATGTTTTTT.

This clonotype turned up a few times. The chain employs TRBV5-5 and TRBJ2-7; D is unclear. The V end lost 3 bases, the J end lost 2 bases, and 3 bases lay between the germline ends. This CDR3 has 11 residues. Germline CDR1 is SGHKS and CDR2 is YYEKEE (reference sequence). CDR3 sequence reads: CASSYAYEQYF. For the CDR3, the DNA is TGTGCCAGCAGCTATGCCTACGAGCAGTACTTC.

Only a few counts were recorded for this clonotype. This chain links TRBV4-1 with TRBJ2-5; D ambiguous. The CDR3 has 14 residues. Germline V lookup: CDR1 MGHRA, CDR2 YSYEKL. V shed 1 base and J shed 2 bases, with 8 bases lying between them. In DNA, the CDR3 is TGCGCCAGCAGCCAAGGGGCACCACAAGAGACCCAGTACTTC. It specifies CASSQGAPQETQYF.

This clonotype was recorded a few times. CDR3 region: CSARVASTDTQYF. Written as DNA, the CDR3 is TGCAGTGCTAGAGTTGCTAGCACAGATACGCAGTATTTT. The V gene is TRBV20-1, the J gene TRBJ2-3; D is undetermined. Germline V gene lookup returns CDR1 DFQATT and CDR2 SNEGSKA (reference sequence). The CDR3 is made up of 13 amino acids. Trimming shortened V by 1 base and J by 0 bases, and 5 bases separated the two germline ends.